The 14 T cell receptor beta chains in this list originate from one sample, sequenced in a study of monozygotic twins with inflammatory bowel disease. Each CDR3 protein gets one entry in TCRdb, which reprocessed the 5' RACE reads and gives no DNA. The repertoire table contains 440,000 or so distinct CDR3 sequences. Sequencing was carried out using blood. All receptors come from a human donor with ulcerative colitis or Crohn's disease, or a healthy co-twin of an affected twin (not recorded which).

CDR3 sequence: CASRGPAGVIDTQYF. V usage is TRBV27 and J usage is TRBJ2-3; the TCRdb D gene call, TRBD2, has no DNA to confirm it. The CDR3 is 15 amino acids. Germline V gene data show CDR1 as MNHEY and CDR2 as SMNVEV (reference sequence).

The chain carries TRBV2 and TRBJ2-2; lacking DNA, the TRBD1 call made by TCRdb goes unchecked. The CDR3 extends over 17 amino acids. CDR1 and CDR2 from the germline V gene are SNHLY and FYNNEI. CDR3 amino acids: CASSAPTGGLVAGELFF.

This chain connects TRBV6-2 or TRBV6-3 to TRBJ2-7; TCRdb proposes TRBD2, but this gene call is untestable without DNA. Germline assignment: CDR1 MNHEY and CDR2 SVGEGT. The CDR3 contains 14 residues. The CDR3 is CASTAGTSHGEQYF.

CDR3 in amino acids: CAISRAGGSTDTQYF. The chain is built from TRBV10-3 and TRBJ2-3; the D call of TRBD2 rests on TCRdb alone, since no DNA is present to check it. Germline lookup yields CDR1 ENHRY and CDR2 SYGVKD. This CDR3 region has 15 residues.

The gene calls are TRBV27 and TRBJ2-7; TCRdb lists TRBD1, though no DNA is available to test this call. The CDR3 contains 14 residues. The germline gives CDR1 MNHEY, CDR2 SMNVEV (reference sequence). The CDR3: CASRRPGQGYQQYF.

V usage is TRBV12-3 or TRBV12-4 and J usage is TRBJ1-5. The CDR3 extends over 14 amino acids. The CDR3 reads CASSLGPENQPQHF.

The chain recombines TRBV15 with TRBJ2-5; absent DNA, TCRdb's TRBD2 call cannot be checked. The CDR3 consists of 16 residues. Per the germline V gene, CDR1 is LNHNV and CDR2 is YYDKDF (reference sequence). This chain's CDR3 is CATSREVGQLQETQYF.

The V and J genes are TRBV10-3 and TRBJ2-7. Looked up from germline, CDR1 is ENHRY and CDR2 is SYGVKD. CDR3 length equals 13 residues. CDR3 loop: CAIMDGSHNEQYF.

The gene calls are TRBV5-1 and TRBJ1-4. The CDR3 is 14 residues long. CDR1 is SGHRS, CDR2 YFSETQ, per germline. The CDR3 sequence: CASSLLSTDEKLFF.

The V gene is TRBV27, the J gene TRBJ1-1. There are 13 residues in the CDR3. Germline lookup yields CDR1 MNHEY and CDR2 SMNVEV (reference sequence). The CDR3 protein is CASSFAKDTEAFF.

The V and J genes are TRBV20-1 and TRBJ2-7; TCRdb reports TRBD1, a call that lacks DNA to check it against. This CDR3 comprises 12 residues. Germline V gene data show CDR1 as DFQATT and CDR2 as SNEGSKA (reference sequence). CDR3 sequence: CSGGTYSYEQYF.

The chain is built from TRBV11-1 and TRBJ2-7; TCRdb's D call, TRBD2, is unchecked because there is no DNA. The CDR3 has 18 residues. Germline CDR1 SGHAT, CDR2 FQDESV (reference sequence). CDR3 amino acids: CASSFGLAGGGPSYEQYF.

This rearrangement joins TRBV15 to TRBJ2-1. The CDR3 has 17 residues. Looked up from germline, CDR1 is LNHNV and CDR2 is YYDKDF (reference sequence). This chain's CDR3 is CATSKRAMGSSYNEQFF.

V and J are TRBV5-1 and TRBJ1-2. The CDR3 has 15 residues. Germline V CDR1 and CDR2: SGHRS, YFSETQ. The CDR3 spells CASRKDGGSNYGYTF.